The clone carrying this T cell receptor (beta chain) was seen only once. This entry belongs to a study of blood T cell repertoires in COVID-19. TCRdb keeps only in-frame clones here, not all; method: immunoSEQ multiplex PCR. The sample contains tens of thousands of clones, more than 70% of which appear only once. CDR3 length: 14 amino acids. In germline, CDR1 is MNHEY, CDR2 SVGAGI. Trimming removed 0 bases from V and 3 bases from J, with 9 bases in between. J is TRBJ2-7 and V is TRBV6-5, with D tentatively TRBD1 (5 bases). The receptor was derived from a man in his fifties with acute or convalescent COVID-19. The sequencing input was peripheral blood. The CDR3 loop reads CASSYSQGFYEQYF. The CDR3 bases are TGTGCCAGCAGTTACTCGCAGGGTTTCTACGAGCAGTACTTC.